The clone carrying this TCR beta chain was detected once. V lost 7 bases, J lost 7 bases, and 14 bases lay in between. CDR3 length: 14 amino acids. Germline V gene sequence: CDR1 ENHRY, CDR2 SYGVKD. This sample was taken from a study of blood T cell repertoires in COVID-19. The repertoire was sequenced with immunoSEQ multiplex PCR; TCRdb's copy has only in-frame clones and lacks some. Among about 170,000 clones listed, 90% to 95% were seen once. This chain connects TRBV10-3 to TRBJ1-6, with D perhaps TRBD1 (6 bases). Source material: peripheral blood. This sequence was found in a woman aged 50 to 65 with acute or convalescent COVID-19. CDR3 DNA sequence: TGTGCCATCACCCGGGACATGACCAATTCACCCCTCCACTTT. Translated: CAITRDMTNSPLHF.